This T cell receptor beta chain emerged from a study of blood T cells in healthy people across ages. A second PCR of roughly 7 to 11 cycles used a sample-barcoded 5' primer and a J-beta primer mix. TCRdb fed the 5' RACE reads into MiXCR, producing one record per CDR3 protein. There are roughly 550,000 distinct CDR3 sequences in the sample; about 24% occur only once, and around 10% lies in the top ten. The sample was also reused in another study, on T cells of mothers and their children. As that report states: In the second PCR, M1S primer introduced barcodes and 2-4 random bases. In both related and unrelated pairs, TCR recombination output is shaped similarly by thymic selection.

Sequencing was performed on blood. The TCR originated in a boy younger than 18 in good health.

CDR3 amino acids: CASTDRGSGNTIYF. The DNA for the CDR3 is TGTGCCAGCACCGACAGGGGCTCTGGAAACACCATATATTTT. V usage is TRBV6-2 or TRBV6-3 and J usage is TRBJ1-3; 8 bases line up with TRBD1. The CDR3 spans 14 residues. V lost 7 bases and J lost 0; bases outside the gene matches: 2. Germline CDR1 and CDR2: MNHEY and SVGEGT.